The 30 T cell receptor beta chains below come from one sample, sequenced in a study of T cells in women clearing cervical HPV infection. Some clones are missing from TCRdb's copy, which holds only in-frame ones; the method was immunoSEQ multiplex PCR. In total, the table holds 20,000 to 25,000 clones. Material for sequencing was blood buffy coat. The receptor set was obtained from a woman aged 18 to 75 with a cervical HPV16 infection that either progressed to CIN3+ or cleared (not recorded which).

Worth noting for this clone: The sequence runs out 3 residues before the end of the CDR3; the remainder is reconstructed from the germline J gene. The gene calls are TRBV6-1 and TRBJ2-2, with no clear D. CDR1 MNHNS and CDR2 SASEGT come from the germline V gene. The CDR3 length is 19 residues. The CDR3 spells CASSEGSPHYSSYNSPLFF. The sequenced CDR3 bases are TGTGCCAGCAGTGAAGGTTCACCCCACTATAGCTCCTATAATTCACCG.

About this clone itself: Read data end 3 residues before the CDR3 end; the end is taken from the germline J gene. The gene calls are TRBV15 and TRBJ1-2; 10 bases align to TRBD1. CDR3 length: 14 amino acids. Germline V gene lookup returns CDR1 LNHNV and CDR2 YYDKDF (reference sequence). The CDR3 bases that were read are TGTGCCACCAGCGGCGGGACAGGGGCTTTGGGC. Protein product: CATSGGTGALG. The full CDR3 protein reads CATSGGTGALGYTF.

Here the CDR3 reads CASSMGAGGLETQYF. The part of the CDR3 DNA that was read is TGTGCCAGTAGTATGGGAGCGGGGGGCCTGGAGACC. The chain carries TRBV19 and TRBJ2-5, with 9 bases identical to TRBD2. Sequencing ends 3 residues short of the CDR3 end; the germline J gene provides the rest. Germline values: CDR1 LNHDA, CDR2 SQIVND (reference sequence). The V gene end was trimmed by 3 bases and the J gene end by 5 bases; junction bases not matched to a gene: 7. The CDR3 covers 15 residues.

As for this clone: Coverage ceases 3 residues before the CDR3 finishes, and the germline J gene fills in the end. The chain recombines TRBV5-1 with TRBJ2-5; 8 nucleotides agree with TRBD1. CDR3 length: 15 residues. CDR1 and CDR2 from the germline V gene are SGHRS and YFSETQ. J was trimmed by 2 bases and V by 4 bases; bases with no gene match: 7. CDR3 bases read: TGCGCCAGCAGCACTCGGACAGGGAGGCAAGAGACC. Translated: CASSTRTGRQET. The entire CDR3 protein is CASSTRTGRQETQYF.

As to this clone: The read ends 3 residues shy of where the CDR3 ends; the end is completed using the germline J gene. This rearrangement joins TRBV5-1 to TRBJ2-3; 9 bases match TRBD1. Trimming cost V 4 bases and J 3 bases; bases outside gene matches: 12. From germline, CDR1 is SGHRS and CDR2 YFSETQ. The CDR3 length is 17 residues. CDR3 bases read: TGCGCCAGCAGCCCTGACAGGGGGGCCCCTTCGACAGATACG. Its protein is CASSPDRGAPSTDT. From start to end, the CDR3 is CASSPDRGAPSTDTQYF.

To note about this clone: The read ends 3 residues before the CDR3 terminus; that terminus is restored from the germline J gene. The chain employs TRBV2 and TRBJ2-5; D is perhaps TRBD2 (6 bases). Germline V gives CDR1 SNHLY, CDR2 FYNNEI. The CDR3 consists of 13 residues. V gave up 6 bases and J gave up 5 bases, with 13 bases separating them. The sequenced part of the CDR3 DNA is TGTGCCAGCAGCCCCGGGACTGGGGAGACC. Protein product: CASSPGTGET. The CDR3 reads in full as CASSPGTGETQYF.

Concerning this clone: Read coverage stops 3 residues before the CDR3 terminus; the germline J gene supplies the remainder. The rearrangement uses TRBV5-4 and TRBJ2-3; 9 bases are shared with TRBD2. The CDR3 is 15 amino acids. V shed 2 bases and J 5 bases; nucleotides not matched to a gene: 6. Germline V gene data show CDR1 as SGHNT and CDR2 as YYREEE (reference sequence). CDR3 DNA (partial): TGTGCCAGCAGCTTCTTAGCGGGGGTAGTAGATACG. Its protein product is CASSFLAGVVDT. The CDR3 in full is CASSFLAGVVDTQYF.

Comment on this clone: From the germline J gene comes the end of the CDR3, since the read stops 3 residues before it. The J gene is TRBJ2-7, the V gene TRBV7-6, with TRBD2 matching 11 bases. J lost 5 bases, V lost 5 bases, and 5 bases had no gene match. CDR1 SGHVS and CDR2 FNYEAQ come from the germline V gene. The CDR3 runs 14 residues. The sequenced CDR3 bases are TGTGCCAGCAGCCCGTCGGGACTAGCGGACGAG. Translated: CASSPSGLADE. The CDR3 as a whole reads CASSPSGLADEQYF.

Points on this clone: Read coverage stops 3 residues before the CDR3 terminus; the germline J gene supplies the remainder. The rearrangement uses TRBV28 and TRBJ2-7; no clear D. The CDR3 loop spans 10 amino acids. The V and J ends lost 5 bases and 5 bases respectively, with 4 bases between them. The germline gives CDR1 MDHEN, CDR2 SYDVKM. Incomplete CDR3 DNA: TGTGCCAGCAGTAACAACGAG. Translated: CASSNNE. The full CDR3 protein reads CASSNNEQYF. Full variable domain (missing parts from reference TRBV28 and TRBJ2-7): DVKVTQSSRYLVKRTGEKVFLECVQDMDHENMFWYRQDPGLGLRLIYFSYDVKMKEKGDIPEGYSVSREKKERFSLILESASTNQTSMYLCASSNNEQYFGPGTRLTVT.

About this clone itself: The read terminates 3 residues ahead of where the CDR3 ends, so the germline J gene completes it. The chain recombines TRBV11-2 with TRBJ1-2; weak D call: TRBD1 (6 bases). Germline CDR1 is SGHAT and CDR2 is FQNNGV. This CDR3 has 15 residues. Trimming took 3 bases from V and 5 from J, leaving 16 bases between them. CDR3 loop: CASSFAGRGEYGYTF. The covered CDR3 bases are TGTGCCAGCAGCTTCGCGGGCAGGGGAGAGTATGGC.

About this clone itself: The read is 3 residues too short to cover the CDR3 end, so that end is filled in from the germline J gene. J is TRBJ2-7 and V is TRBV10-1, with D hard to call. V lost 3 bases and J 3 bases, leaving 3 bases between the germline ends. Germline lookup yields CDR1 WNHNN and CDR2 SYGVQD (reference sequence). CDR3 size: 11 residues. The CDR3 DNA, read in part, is TGCGCCAGCAGTGACTACTACGAG. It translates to CASSDYYE. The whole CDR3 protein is CASSDYYEQYF.

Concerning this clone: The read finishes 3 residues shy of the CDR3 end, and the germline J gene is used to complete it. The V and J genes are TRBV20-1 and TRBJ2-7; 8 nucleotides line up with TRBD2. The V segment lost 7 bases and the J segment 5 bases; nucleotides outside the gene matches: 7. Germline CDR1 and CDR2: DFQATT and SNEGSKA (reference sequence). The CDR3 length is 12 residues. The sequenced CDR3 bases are TGCAGTGTCGGGACTAGTATAAACGAG. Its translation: CSVGTSINE. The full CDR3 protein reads CSVGTSINEQYF.

The CDR3 is CASSRVRTGVGYTF. The DNA read from the CDR3 is TGTGCCAGCAGCCGGGTTCGGACAGGGGTTGGC. The rearrangement joins TRBV14 to TRBJ1-2, with 9 bases fitting TRBD1. The observed sequence ends 3 residues before the CDR3 terminus, with the missing tail filled in from the germline J gene. The trim removed 4 bases at V and 7 bases at J, leaving 7 bases unmatched. This CDR3 has 14 amino acids. The V gene's germline CDR1 is SGHDN and CDR2 FVKESK.

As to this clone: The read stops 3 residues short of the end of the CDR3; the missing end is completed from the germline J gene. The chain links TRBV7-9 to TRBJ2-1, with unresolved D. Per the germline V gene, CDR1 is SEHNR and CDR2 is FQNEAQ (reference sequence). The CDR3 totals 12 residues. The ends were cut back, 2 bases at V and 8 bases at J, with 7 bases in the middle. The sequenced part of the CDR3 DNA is TGTGCCAGCAGCTTAATAGTTTATGAG. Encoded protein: CASSLIVYE. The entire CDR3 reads CASSLIVYEQFF.

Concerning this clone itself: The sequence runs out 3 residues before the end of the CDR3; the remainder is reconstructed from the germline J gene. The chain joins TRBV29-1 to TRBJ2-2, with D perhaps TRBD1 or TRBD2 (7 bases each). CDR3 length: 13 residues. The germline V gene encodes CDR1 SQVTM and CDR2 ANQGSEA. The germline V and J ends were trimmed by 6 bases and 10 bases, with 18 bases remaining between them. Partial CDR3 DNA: TGCAGCGTGCCAGGGGGGAGGGGAGAGGAG. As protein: CSVPGGRGEE. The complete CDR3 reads CSVPGGRGEELFF.

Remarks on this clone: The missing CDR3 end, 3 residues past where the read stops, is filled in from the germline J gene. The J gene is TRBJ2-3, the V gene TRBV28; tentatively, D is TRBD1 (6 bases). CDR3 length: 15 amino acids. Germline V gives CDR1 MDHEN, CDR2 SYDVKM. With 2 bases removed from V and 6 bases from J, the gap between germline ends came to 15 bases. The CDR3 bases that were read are TGTGCCAGCAGTTTACAGGGGCCTATTTTTGATACG. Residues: CASSLQGPIFDT. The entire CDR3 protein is CASSLQGPIFDTQYF. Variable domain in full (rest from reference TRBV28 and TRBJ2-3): DVKVTQSSRYLVKRTGEKVFLECVQDMDHENMFWYRQDPGLGLRLIYFSYDVKMKEKGDIPEGYSVSREKKERFSLILESASTNQTSMYLCASSLQGPIFDTQYFGPGTRLTVL.

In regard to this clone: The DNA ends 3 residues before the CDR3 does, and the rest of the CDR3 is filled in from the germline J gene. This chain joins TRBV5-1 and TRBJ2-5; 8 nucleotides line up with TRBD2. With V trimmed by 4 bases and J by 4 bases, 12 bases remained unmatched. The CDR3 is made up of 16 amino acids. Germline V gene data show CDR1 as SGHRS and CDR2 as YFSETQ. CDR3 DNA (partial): TGCGCCAGCAGCGGCCTCTCAGCGGGAGTAGGAGAGACC. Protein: CASSGLSAGVGET. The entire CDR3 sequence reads CASSGLSAGVGETQYF.

CDR3 bases read: TGTGCCAGTAGTAGACGACAGGAGATCTACGAG. Translating it yields CASSRRQEIYE. The full CDR3 protein reads CASSRRQEIYEQYF. The V call is TRBV19, the J call TRBJ2-7; D perhaps matches TRBD1 (6 bases). From the germline J gene comes the end of the CDR3, since the read stops 3 residues before it. CDR1 LNHDA and CDR2 SQIVND come from the germline V gene (reference sequence). The length of the CDR3 is 14 residues. Trimming pared 4 bases from V and 3 bases from J, leaving 13 bases between.

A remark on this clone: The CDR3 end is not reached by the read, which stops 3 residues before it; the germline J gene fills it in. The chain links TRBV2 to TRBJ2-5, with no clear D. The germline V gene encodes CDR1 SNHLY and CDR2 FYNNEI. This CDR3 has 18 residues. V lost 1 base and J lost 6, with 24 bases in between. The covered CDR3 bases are TGTGCCAGCAGTGAAGGTATGCACTGTTTAGAGCCAAATCAGACC. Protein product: CASSEGMHCLEPNQT. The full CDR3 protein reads CASSEGMHCLEPNQTQYF.

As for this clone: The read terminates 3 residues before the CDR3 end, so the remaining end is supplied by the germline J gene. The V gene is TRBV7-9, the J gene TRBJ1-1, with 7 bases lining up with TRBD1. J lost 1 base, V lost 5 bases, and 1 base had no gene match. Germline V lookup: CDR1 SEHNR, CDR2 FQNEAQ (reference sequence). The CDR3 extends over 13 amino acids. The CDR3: CASSRDRNTEAFF. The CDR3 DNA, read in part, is TGTGCCAGCAGCCGGGACAGGAACACTGAA.

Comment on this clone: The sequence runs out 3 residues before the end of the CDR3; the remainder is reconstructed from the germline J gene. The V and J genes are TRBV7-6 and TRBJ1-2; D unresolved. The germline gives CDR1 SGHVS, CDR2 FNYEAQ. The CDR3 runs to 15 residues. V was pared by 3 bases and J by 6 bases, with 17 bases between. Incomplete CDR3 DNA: TGTGCCAGCAGCTTTACATCCGGCAGGATCGATGGC. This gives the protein CASSFTSGRIDG. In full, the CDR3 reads CASSFTSGRIDGYTF.

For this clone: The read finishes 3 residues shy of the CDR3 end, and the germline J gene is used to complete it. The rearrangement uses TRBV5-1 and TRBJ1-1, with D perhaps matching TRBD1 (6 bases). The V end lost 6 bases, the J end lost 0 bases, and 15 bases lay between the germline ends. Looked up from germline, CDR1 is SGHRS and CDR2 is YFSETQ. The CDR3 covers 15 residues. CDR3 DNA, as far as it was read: TGCGCCAGCACCTACAGGGACCCCATGAACACTGAA. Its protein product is CASTYRDPMNTE. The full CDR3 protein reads CASTYRDPMNTEAFF.

The CDR3: CASSTHGGNTEAFF. Partial CDR3 DNA: TGTGCCAGTAGTACCCACGGGGGGAACACTGAA. The chain couples TRBV19 to TRBJ1-1, with D tentatively TRBD1 (5 bases). The read stops 3 residues short of the end of the CDR3; the missing end is completed from the germline J gene. Trimming took 4 bases from V and 1 from J, leaving 10 bases between them. Looked up from germline, CDR1 is LNHDA and CDR2 is SQIVND (reference sequence). The CDR3 totals 14 residues.

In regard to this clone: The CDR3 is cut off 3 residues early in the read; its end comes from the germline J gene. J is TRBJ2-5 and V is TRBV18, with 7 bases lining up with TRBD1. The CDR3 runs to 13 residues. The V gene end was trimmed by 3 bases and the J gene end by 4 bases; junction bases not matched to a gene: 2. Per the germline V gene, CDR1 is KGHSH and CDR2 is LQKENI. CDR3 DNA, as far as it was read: TGTGCCAGCTCACCGGGACAGAGAGAGACC. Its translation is CASSPGQRET. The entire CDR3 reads CASSPGQRETQYF.

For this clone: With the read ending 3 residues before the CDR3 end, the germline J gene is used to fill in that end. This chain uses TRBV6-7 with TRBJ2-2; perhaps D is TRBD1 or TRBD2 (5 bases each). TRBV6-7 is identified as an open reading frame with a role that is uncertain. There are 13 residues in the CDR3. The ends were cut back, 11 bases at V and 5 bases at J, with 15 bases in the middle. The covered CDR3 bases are TGTGCCGAAGACAGAGGGGATACCGGGGAG. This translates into CAEDRGDTGE. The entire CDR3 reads CAEDRGDTGELFF.

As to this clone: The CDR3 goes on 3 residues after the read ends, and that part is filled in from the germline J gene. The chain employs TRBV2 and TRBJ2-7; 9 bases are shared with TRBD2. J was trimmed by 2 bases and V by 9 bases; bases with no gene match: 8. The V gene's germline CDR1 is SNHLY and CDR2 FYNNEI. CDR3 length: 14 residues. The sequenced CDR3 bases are TGTGCCAGTAATTTAGCGGGAGTGGCCTACGAG. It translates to CASNLAGVAYE. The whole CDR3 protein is CASNLAGVAYEQYF. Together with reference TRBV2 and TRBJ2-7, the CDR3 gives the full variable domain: EPEVTQTPSHQVTQMGQEVILRCVPISNHLYFYWYRQILGQKVEFLVSFYNNEISEKSEIFDDQFSVERPDGSNFTLKIRSTKLEDSAMYFCASNLAGVAYEQYFGPGTRLTVT.

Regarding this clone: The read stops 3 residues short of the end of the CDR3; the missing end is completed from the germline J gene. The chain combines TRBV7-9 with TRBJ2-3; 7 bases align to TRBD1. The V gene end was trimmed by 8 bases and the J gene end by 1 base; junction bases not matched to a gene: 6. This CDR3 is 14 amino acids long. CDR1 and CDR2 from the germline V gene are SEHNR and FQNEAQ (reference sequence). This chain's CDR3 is CASRRQGGTDTQYF. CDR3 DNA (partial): TGTGCCAGCCGCAGACAGGGAGGCACAGATACG.

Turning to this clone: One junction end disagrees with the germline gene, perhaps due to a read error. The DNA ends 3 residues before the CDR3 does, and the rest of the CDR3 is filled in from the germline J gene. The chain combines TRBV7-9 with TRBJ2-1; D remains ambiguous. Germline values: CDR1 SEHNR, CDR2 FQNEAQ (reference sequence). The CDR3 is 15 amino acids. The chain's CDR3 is CASSKLPHSHNEQFF. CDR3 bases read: TGTGCCAGCAGCAAATTACCCCACTCCCACAATGAG.

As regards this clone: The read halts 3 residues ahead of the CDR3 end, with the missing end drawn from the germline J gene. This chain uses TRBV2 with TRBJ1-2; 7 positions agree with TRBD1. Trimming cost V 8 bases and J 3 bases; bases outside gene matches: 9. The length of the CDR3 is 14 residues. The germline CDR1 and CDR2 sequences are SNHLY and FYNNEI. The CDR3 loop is CASQTVDRDYGYTF. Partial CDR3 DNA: TGTGCCAGCCAAACCGTTGACAGGGACTATGGC.

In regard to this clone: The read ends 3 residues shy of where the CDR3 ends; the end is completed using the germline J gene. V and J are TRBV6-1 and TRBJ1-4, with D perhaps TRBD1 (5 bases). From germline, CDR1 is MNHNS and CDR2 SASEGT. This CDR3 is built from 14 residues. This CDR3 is CASSVGGGGSPLFF. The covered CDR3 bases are TGTGCCAGCAGTGTCGGGGGAGGAGGTTCACCA.